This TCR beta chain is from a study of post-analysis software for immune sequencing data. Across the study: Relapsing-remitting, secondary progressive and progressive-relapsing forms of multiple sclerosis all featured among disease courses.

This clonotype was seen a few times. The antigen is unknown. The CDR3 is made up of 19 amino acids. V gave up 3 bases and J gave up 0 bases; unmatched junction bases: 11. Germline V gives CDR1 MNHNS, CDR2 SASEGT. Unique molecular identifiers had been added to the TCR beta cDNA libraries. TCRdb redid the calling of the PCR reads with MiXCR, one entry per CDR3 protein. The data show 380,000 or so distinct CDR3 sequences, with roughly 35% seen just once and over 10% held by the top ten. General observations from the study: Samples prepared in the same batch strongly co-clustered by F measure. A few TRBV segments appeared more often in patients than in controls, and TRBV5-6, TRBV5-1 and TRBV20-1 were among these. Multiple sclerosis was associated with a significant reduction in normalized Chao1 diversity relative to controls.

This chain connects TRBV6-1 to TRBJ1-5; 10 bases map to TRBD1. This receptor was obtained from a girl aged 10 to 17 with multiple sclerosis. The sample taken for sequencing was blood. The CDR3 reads CASSELPGTGVISNQPQHF. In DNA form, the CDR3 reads TGTGCCAGCAGTGAGCTTCCCGGGACAGGGGTCATTAGCAATCAGCCCCAGCATTTT.